The source of this T cell receptor beta chain is a study of OX40 agonist ivuxolimab in advanced cancers. Notes on the study in general: Averaged across samples, CD8+ T cells carried more expanded clones than CD4+ did. Clonal expansion was seen in CD4+ and CD8+ blood T cells by week 6 at 0.1 to 3.0 mg/kg. Among the lowest levels of clonal expansion were found in partial responders at 0.1-3.0 mg/kg.

With regard to this clone: The antigen is unknown.

Germline V lookup: CDR1 LNHDA, CDR2 SQIVND (reference sequence). V gave up 7 bases and J gave up 3 bases, with 28 bases separating them. This CDR3 contains 19 residues. Method: immunoSEQ multiplex PCR; TCRdb's copy keeps in-frame clones and lacks some. The table has over 45,000 clones, over 90% seen once. The material sequenced was CD4+ or CD8+ T cells sorted from blood, taken in a trial of the OX40 agonist ivuxolimab. The TCR sequence derives from an adult with an advanced solid tumor such as melanoma, head and neck, liver or kidney cancer. The chain combines TRBV19 with TRBJ2-1, with no clear D. CDR3 sequence: CASIGNYLDGGRYYNEQFF. CDR3 bases: TGTGCCAGTATTGGGAACTATCTCGACGGTGGCAGGTACTACAATGAGCAGTTCTTC.